Below, one T cell receptor beta chain is given with its context. Its matching antigen is unknown. These data originate in a study of OX40 agonist ivuxolimab in advanced cancers. Across the study: All patients had ivuxolimab intravenously every 2 weeks at 0.01 to 10 mg/kg. Past anti-PD-1, anti-PD-L1 or anti-CTLA-4 therapy was accepted, and roughly 42% had received some.

Findings of the study overall: Fewer expanded clones were found on average in CD4+ than in CD8+ T cells.

The assay was immunoSEQ multiplex PCR, and TCRdb's table has in-frame clones only and misses some. The table lists about 61,000 clones, 80% to 90% of them singletons. The CDR3 has 15 residues. The V end was cut by 2 bases, the J end by 1 base, with 11 bases between. Germline assignment: CDR1 MDHEN and CDR2 SYDVKM. The sequence derives from an adult with an advanced solid tumor such as melanoma, head and neck, liver or kidney cancer. This material consisted of CD4+ or CD8+ T cells sorted from blood, taken in a trial of the OX40 agonist ivuxolimab. J is TRBJ1-2 and V is TRBV28; unclear D gene. The CDR3 sequence: CASSLSELGNYGYTF. In DNA, the CDR3 is TGTGCCAGCAGTTTAAGCGAGTTGGGTAACTATGGCTACACCTTC.